A single sample gave rise to the 11 T cell receptor beta chains below, sequenced in a study of CD8 T cells in ankylosing spondylitis. Study-wide results and caveats: Made up of about eight highly homologous variants, a TCR beta motif appeared characteristic of ankylosing spondylitis blood.

What these receptors recognize is not known. One entry per CDR3 protein, called by TCRdb with MiXCR from the 5' RACE reads. The sample records some 840,000 distinct CDR3 sequences, around 11% being singletons. Sequenced: blood, either unsorted or a sorted T cell fraction (not recorded which). Receptor source: a male donor with ankylosing spondylitis.

The chain is built from TRBV20-1 and TRBJ1-1; TRBD1 aligns across 9 bases. Germline loops: CDR1 DFQATT, CDR2 SNEGSKA (reference sequence). Germline trimming cut 6 bases from V and 1 base from J; bases unmatched to any gene: 9. CDR3 length: 15 residues. CDR3 DNA: TGCAGTGCCACCGGGACAGGGATTGGGAACACTGAAGCTTTCTTT. Its protein is CSATGTGIGNTEAFF.

Of note for this clonotype: One base away lies a much larger clone, so this may be a sequencing read error. The chain joins TRBV29-1 to TRBJ2-2; weak D call: TRBD2 (5 bases). In germline, CDR1 is SQVTM, CDR2 ANQGSEA. This CDR3 region has 12 residues. Written as DNA, the CDR3 is TGCGGCGTTGGGTGGGAGCCTGGGGAGCTGTTTTTT. This gives the protein CGVGWEPGELFF.

The chain joins TRBV4-2 to TRBJ1-1; D not resolved. Germline V gene lookup returns CDR1 LGHNA and CDR2 YNFKEQ. CDR3 length: 14 residues. V was trimmed by 0 bases and J by 2 bases, leaving 7 bases between them. DNA for the CDR3: TGTGCCAGCAGCCAAGAAGCATCTAACACTGAAGCTTTCTTT. This encodes CASSQEASNTEAFF.

At least ten counts were recorded for this clonotype. This chain joins TRBV6-1 and TRBJ2-1; D ambiguous. Per the germline V gene, CDR1 is MNHNS and CDR2 is SASEGT. Between the trimmed V and J ends, which lost 5 bases and 0 bases, there was a span of 11 bases. The CDR3 contains 15 residues. Here the CDR3 reads CASSPGRSSYNEQFF. Written as DNA, the CDR3 is TGTGCCAGCAGTCCCGGACGTAGCTCCTACAATGAGCAGTTCTTC.

The chain recombines TRBV7-2 with TRBJ1-2; TRBD1 aligns across 8 bases. Germline CDR1 and CDR2: SGHTA and FQGNSA. The CDR3 extends over 14 amino acids. The J segment lost 4 bases and the V segment lost 6 bases, leaving 7 bases of the junction unmatched. CDR3 sequence: CASRKTGTGYGYTF. In DNA, the CDR3 is TGTGCCAGCAGGAAAACCGGGACAGGCTATGGCTACACCTTC.

In this sample, this clonotype turned up a few times. The rearrangement links TRBV20-1 to TRBJ2-7; TRBD2 matches 9 bases. Germline CDR1 is DFQATT and CDR2 is SNEGSKA (reference sequence). The CDR3 has 15 residues. V lost 1 base, J lost 5 bases, and 9 bases stayed unmatched. Here the CDR3 reads CSARVGSSGANEQYF. Written as DNA, the CDR3 is TGCAGTGCTAGAGTAGGGTCTAGCGGGGCCAACGAGCAGTACTTC.

DNA of the CDR3: TGCGCCAGCAGCCAAGATGGGGGACAGGGGCCTAACAATGAGCAGTTCTTC. Its protein product is CASSQDGGQGPNNEQFF. The chain has TRBV4-3 and TRBJ2-1, with TRBD1 matching over 10 bases. CDR1 and CDR2 from the germline V gene are LGHNA and YSLEER. The CDR3 extends over 17 amino acids. Trimming took 0 bases from V and 5 from J; bases not matched to a gene: 7.

This clonotype was counted many times. This chain joins TRBV28 and TRBJ2-2; a possible D gene is TRBD2 (6 bases). Between the trimmed V and J ends, which lost 2 bases and 1 base, there was a span of 8 bases. CDR3 length: 15 amino acids. The germline V gene has CDR1 MDHEN and CDR2 SYDVKM. CDR3 amino acids: CASSLSGLNTGELFF. Here the CDR3 DNA reads TGTGCCAGCAGTTTAAGCGGGTTGAACACCGGGGAGCTGTTTTTT.

The rearrangement joins TRBV6-1 to TRBJ1-2, with D possibly TRBD1 on 6 matching bases. CDR1 and CDR2 (germline): MNHNS, SASEGT. V was pared by 4 bases and J by 7 bases, with 13 bases between. The CDR3 runs 13 residues. The CDR3 region is CASSATGLSGYTF. CDR3 DNA: TGTGCCAGCAGTGCTACAGGGCTCTCTGGCTACACCTTC.

This clonotype has a count of ten or more. This chain uses TRBV29-1 with TRBJ2-5, with D possibly called TRBD1 or TRBD2 (6 bases each). CDR1 and CDR2 (germline): SQVTM, ANQGSEA. Trimming took 4 bases from V and 7 from J, leaving 22 bases between them. The CDR3 is made up of 15 amino acids. CDR3 region: CSVAPRGVGFGTQYF. CDR3 coding DNA: TGCAGCGTTGCCCCAAGGGGGGTGGGGTTTGGGACCCAGTACTTC.

This clonotype was counted at least ten times. The CDR3 DNA reads TGTGCCAGCAGTCCCTCTACGGGCGAGCAGTACTTC. Protein: CASSPSTGEQYF. The rearrangement uses TRBV12-3 or TRBV12-4 and TRBJ2-7, with unresolved D. CDR3 length: 12 residues. Trimming cost V 5 bases and J 6 bases, with 11 bases left between them.